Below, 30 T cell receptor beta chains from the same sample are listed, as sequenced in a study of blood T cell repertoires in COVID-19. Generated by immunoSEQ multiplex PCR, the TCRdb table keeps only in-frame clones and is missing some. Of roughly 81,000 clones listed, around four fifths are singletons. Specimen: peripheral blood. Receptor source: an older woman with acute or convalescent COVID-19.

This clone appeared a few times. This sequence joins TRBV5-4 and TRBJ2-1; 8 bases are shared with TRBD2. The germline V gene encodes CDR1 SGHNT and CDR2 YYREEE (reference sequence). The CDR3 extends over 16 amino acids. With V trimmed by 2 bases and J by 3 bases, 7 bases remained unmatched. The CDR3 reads CASSFMAGGRYNEQFF. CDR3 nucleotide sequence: TGTGCCAGCAGCTTTATGGCGGGGGGTCGCTACAATGAGCAGTTCTTC.

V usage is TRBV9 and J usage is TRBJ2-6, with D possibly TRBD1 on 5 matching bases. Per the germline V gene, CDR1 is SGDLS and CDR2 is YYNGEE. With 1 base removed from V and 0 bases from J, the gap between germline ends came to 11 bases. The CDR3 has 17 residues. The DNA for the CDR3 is TGTGCCAGCAGCGTACAGGGCTTCAGCTCTGGGGCCAACGTCCTGACTTTC. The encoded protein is CASSVQGFSSGANVLTF.

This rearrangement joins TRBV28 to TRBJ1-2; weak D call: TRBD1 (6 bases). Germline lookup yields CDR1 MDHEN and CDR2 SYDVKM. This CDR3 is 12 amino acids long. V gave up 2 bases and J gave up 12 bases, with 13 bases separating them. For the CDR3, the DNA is TGTGCCAGCAGTTTACGGGGGGCAAGGGACACCTTC. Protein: CASSLRGARDTF.

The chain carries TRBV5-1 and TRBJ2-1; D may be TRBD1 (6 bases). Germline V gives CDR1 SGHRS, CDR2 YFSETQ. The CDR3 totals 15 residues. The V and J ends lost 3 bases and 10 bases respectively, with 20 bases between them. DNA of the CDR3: TGCGCCAGCAGCTCTACAGGGAGTGTTAAGGTAGAGCAGTTCTTC. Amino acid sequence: CASSSTGSVKVEQFF.

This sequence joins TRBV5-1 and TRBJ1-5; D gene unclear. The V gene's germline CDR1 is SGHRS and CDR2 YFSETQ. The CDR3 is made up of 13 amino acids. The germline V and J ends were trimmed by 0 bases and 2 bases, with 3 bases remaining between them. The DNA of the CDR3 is TGCGCCAGCAGCTTGGCCGGCAATCAGCCCCAGCATTTT. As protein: CASSLAGNQPQHF.

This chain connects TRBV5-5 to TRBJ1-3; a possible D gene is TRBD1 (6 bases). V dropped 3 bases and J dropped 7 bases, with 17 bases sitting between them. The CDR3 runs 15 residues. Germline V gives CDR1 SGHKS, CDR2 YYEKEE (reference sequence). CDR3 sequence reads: CASSSPARGANTIYF. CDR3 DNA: TGTGCCAGCAGCTCCCCGGCCCGGGGGGCTAACACCATATATTTT.

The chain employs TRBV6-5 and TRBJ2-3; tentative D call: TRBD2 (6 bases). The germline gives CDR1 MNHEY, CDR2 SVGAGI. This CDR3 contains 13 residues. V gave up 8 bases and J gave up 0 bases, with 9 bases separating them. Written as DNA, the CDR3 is TGTGCCAGCGGGCGGGACAGCACAGATACGCAGTATTTT. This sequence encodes CASGRDSTDTQYF.

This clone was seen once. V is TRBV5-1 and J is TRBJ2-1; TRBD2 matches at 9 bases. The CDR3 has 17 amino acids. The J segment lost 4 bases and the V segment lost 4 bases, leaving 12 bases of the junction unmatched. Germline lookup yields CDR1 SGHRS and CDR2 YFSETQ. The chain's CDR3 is CASSTAFGGGGYNEQFF. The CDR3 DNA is TGCGCCAGCAGCACCGCCTTTGGCGGGGGGGGGTACAATGAGCAGTTCTTC.

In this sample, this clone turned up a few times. CDR3 sequence reads: CASSYSGGAAEQFF. DNA of the CDR3: TGTGCCAGCAGCTATAGCGGGGGGGCCGCCGAGCAGTTCTTC. The genes are TRBV13 and TRBJ2-1; 11 positions match TRBD2. The germline V gene has CDR1 PRHDT and CDR2 FYEKMQ (reference sequence). Trimming cost V 4 bases and J 10 bases; bases outside gene matches: 6. This CDR3 has 14 residues.

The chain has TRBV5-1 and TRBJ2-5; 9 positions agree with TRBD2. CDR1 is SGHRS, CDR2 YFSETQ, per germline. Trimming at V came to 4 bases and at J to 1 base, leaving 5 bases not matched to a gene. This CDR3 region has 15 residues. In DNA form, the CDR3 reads TGCGCCAGCAGCATCCTGACTAGCGGCCAAGAGACCCAGTACTTC. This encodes CASSILTSGQETQYF.

Here the CDR3 DNA reads TGTGCCAGCAGCTTGTCAGCGACAGGGCTCTACAATGAGCAGTTCTTC. It specifies CASSLSATGLYNEQFF. The J gene is TRBJ2-1, the V gene TRBV11-2, with TRBD1 matching over 7 bases. The CDR3 is 16 amino acids. CDR1 and CDR2 from the germline V gene are SGHAT and FQNNGV. The V gene end was trimmed by 3 bases and the J gene end by 3 bases; junction bases not matched to a gene: 8.

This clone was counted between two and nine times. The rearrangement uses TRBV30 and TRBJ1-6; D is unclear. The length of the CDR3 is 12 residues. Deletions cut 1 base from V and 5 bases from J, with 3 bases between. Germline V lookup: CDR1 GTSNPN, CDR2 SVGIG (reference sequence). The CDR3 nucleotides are TGTGCCTGGAGTGCTCATAATTCACCCCTCCACTTT. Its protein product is CAWSAHNSPLHF.

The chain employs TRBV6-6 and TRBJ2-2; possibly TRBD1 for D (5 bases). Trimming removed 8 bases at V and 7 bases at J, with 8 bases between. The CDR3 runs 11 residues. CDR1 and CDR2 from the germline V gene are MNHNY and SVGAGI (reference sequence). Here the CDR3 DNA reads TGTGCCAGCGCCAGGGTCGGGGAGCTGTTTTTT. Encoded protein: CASARVGELFF.

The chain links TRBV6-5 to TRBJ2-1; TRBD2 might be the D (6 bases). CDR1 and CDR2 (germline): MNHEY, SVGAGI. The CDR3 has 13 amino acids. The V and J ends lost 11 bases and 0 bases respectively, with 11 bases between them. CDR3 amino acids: CAARGSSYNEQFF. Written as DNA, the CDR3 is TGTGCCGCCCGGGGGAGCTCCTACAATGAGCAGTTCTTC.

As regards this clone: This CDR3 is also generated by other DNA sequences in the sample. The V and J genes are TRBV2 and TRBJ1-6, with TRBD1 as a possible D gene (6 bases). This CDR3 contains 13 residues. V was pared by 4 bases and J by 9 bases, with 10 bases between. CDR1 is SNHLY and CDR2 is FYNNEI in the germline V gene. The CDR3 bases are TGTGCCAGCAGTGGGACAGTGGGTTCACCCCTCCACTTT. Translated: CASSGTVGSPLHF.

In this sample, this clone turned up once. This chain's CDR3 is CASSIGPARQVVDTQYF. DNA for the CDR3: TGTGCCAGTAGTATAGGGCCGGCGAGACAGGTGGTAGATACGCAGTATTTT. The chain carries TRBV19 and TRBJ2-3; tentatively, D is TRBD1 (6 bases). Trimming shortened V by 1 base and J by 5 bases, and 19 bases separated the two germline ends. The length of the CDR3 is 17 residues. The germline gives CDR1 LNHDA, CDR2 SQIVND (reference sequence).

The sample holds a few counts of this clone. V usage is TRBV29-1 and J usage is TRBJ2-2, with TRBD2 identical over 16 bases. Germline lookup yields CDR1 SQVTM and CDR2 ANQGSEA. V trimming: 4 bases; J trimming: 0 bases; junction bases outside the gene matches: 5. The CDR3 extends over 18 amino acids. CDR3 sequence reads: CSVAGTSGGDSNTGELFF. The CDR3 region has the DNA TGCAGCGTTGCGGGGACTAGCGGGGGGGACTCGAACACCGGGGAGCTGTTTTTT.

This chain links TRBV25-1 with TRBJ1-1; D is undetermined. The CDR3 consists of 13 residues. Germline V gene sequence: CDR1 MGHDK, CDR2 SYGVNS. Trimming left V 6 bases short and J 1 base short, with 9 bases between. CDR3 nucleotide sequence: TGTGCCAGCAGCAGACTTCCGAACACTGAAGCTTTCTTT. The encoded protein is CASSRLPNTEAFF.

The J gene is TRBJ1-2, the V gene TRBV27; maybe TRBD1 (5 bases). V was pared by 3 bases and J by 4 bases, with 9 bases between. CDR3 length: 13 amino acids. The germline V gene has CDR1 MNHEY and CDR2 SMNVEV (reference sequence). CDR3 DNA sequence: TGTGCCAGCAGTTTTCAGGGACTCTATGGCTACACCTTC. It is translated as CASSFQGLYGYTF.

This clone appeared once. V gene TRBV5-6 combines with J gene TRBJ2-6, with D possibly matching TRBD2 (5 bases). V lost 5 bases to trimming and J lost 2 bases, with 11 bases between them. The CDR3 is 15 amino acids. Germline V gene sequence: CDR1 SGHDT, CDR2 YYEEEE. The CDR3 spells CASRRRGTGANVLTF. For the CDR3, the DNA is TGTGCCAGCAGACGTCGGGGAACTGGGGCCAACGTCCTGACTTTC.

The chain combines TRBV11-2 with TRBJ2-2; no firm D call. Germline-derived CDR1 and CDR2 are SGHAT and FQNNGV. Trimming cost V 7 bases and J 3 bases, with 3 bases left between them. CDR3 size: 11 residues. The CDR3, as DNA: TGTGCCAGCACTCACACCGGGGAGCTGTTTTTT. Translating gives CASTHTGELFF.

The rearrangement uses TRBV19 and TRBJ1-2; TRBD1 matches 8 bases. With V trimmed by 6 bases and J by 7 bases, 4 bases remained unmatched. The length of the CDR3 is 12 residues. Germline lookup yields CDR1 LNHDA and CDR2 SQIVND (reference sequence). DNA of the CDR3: TGTGCCAGTAGCAGGGGGCGGGGTGGCTACACCTTC. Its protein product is CASSRGRGGYTF.

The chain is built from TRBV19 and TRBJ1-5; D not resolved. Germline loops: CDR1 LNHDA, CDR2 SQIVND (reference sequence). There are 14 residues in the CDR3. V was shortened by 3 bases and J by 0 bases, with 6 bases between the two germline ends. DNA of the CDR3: TGTGCCAGTAGTATCACAGATAGCAATCAGCCCCAGCATTTT. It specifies CASSITDSNQPQHF.

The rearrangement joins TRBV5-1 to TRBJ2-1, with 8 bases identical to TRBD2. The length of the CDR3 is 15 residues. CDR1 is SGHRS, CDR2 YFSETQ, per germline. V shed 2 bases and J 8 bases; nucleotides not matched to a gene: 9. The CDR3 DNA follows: TGCGCCAGCAGCTTTAGCGGGGTATCTGGCGATGAGCAGTTCTTC. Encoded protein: CASSFSGVSGDEQFF.

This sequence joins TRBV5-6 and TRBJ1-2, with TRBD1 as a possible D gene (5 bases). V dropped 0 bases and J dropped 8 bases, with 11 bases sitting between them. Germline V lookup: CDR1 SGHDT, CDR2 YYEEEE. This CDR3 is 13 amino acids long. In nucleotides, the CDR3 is TGTGCCAGCAGCTTGGTGGCAGGGAGGGGCTACACCTTC. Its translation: CASSLVAGRGYTF.

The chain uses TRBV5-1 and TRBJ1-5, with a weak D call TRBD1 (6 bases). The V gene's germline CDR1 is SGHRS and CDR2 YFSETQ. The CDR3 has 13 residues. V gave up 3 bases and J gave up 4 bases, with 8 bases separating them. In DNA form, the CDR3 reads TGCGCCAGCAGCTCAACAGGGAATCAGCCCCAGCATTTT. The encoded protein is CASSSTGNQPQHF.

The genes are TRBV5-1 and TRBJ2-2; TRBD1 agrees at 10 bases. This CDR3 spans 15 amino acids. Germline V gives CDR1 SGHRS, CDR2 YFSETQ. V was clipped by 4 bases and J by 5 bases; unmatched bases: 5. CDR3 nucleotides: TGCGCCAGCAGCGCCGGGACAGGGGTTACCGGGGAGCTGTTTTTT. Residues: CASSAGTGVTGELFF.

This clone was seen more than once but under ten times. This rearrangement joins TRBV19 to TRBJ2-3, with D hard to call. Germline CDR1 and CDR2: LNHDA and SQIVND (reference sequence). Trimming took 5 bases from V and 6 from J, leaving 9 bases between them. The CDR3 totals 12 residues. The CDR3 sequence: CASSPGFDTQYF. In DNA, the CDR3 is TGTGCCAGTAGTCCCGGTTTCGATACGCAGTATTTT.

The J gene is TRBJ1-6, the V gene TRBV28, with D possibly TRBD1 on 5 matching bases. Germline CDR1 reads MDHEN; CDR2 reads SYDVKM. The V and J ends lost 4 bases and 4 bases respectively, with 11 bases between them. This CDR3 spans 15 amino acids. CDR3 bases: TGTGCCAGCAGTTCTAGGGCAGGGTATAATTCACCCCTCCACTTT. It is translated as CASSSRAGYNSPLHF.

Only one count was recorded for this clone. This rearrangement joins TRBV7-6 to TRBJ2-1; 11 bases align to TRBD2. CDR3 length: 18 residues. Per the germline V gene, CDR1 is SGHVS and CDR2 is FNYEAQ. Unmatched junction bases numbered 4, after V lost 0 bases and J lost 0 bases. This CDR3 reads CASSLAPGLADSYNEQFF. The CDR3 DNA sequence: TGTGCCAGCAGCTTAGCCCCGGGACTAGCGGACTCCTACAATGAGCAGTTCTTC. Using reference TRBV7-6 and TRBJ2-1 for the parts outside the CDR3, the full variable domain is GAGVSQSPRYKVTKRGQDVALRCDPISGHVSLYWYRQALGQGPEFLTYFNYEAQQDKSGLPNDRFSAERPEGSISTLTIQRTEQRDSAMYRCASSLAPGLADSYNEQFFGPGTRLTVL.